This T cell receptor beta chain was sequenced during a study of CD8 T cells in ankylosing spondylitis. This CDR3 is built from 13 residues. Germline V lookup: CDR1 DFQATT, CDR2 SNEGSKA (reference sequence). V dropped 1 base and J dropped 1 base, with 7 bases sitting between them. TCRdb recomputed calls from the 5' RACE reads with MiXCR, one row per CDR3 protein. The data contain 290,000 or so distinct CDR3 sequences, roughly 20% of them singletons. The chain joins TRBV20-1 to TRBJ1-1; D unclear. This sequence originates from a female donor with ankylosing spondylitis or in good health (not recorded which). Sequencing input: blood, either unsorted or a sorted T cell fraction (not recorded which). The CDR3 DNA reads as TGCAGTGCTAGAGGGAGTCGGAACACTGAAGCTTTCTTT. This encodes CSARGSRNTEAFF.